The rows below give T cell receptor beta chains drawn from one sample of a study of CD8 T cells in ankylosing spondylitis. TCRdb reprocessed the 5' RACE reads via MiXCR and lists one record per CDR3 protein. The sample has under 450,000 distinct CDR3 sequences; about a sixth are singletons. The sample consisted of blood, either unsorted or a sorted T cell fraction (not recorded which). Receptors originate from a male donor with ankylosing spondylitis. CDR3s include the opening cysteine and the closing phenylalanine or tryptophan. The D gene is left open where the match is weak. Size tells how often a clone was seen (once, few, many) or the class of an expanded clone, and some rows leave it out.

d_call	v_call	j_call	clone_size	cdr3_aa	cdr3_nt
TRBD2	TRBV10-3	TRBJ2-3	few	CAIGSLAGATDTQYF	TGTGCCATCGGCTCCCTAGCGGGAGCCACAGATACGCAGTATTTT
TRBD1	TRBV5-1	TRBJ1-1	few	CASSSAGGSYTEAFF	TGCGCCAGCAGCTCTGCAGGGGGCTCCTACACTGAAGCTTTCTTT
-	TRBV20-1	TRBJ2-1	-	CSVRRGSYNEQFF	TGCAGTGTGAGGAGGGGCTCCTACAATGAGCAGTTCTTC
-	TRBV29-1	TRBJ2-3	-	CSARTETNTQYF	TGCAGCGCTAGGACAGAAACTAATACGCAGTATTTT
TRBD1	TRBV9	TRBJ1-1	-	CASSVSTGGNTEAFF	TGTGCCAGCAGCGTTTCTACAGGGGGGAACACTGAAGCTTTCTTT
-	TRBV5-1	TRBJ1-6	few	CASSLEGQGGSPLHF	TGCGCCAGCAGCTTGGAGGGTCAGGGCGGTTCACCCCTCCACTTT
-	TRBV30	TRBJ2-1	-	CAWSRDTAYNEQFF	TGTGCCTGGAGTCGTGACACCGCCTACAATGAGCAGTTCTTC
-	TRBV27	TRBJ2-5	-	CASRWGSQETQYF	TGTGCCAGTCGGTGGGGGTCTCAAGAGACCCAGTACTTC
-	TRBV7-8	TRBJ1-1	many	CASSFNRATEAFF	TGTGCCAGCAGCTTTAACAGGGCCACTGAAGCTTTCTTT
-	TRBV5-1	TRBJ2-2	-	CASSLVPEAGELFF	TGCGCCAGCAGCTTGGTTCCAGAGGCCGGGGAGCTGTTTTTT
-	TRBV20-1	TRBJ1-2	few	CSARDLRGERGYTF	TGCAGTGCTAGAGATTTGAGAGGGGAGCGTGGCTACACCTTC
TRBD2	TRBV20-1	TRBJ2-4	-	CSAAPSGVAKNIQYF	TGCAGTGCTGCCCCTAGCGGGGTAGCCAAAAACATTCAGTACTTC
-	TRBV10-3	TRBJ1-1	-	CAISRVGGAEAFF	TGTGCCATCAGTAGAGTGGGGGGAGCTGAAGCTTTCTTT
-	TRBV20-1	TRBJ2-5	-	CSARERTAGQQETQYF	TGCAGTGCTAGAGAAAGGACTGCGGGACAGCAAGAGACCCAGTACTTC
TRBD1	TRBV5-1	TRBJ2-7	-	CASSSTGVGYEQYF	TGCGCCAGCAGCTCCACAGGGGTTGGCTACGAGCAGTACTTC
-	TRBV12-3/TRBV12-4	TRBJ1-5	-	CASSPQRGSNQPQHF	TGTGCCAGCAGCCCCCAGAGAGGGAGTAATCAGCCCCAGCATTTT
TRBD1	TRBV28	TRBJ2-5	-	CASSLGGQGQETQYF	TGTGCCAGCAGTTTAGGGGGACAGGGGCAAGAGACCCAGTACTTC
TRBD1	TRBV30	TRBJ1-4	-	CAWREGQGRNEKLFF	TGTGCCTGGAGGGAGGGACAGGGGCGTAATGAAAAACTGTTTTTT
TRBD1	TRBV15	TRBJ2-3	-	CATSRGDRTKDTQYF	TGTGCCACCAGCAGGGGGGACAGAACGAAAGATACGCAGTATTTT
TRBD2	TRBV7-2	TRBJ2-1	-	CASSLGSGDYNEQFF	TGTGCCAGCAGCTTAGGTAGCGGGGACTACAATGAGCAGTTCTTC